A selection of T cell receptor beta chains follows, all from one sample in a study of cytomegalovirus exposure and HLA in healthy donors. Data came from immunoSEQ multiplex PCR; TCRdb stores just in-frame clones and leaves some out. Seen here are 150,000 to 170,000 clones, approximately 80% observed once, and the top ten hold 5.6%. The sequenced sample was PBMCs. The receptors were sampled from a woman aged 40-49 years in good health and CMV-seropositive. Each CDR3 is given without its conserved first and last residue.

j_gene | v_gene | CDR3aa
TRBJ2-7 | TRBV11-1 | ASSLGTGPYEQY
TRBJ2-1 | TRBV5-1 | ASSLGQGGDEQF
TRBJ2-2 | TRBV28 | ASSISPGELF
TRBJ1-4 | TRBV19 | ASSITATNEKLF
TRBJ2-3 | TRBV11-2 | ASSLARGTDTQY
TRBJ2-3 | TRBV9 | ASSVYSSTDTQY
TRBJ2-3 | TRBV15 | ATSLRGAGDTQY
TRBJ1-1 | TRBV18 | ASSPLAWGVTNTEAF
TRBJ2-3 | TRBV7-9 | ASSLDRYTDTQY
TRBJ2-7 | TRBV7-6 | ASSFGGVGEQY
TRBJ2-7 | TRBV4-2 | ASSPLGREGEQY
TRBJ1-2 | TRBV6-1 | ASSERGAGGYT
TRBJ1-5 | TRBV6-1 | ASSELGARNQPQH
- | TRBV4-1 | ASSQDIGLASYEQY
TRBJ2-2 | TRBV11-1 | ASSYGVGSMTGELF
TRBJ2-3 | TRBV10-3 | AISLLAGDDVTGTQY
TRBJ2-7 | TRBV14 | ASSGFSGKSSYEQY
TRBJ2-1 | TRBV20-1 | SAGTTNEQF
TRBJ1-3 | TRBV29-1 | SVEAYPRSGNTIY
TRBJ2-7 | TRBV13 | ASSSPPRAGEKYEQY
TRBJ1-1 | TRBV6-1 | ASSWTTANTEAF
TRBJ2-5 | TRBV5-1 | ASSTPGLAGGETQY
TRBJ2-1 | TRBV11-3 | ASSLGESSYNEQF
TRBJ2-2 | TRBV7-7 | ASSLAGGRTGELF
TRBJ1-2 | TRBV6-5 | ASSYSGTGGSGYT
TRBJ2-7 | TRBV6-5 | ASSYSGGQGSYEQY
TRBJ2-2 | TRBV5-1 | ASSFILAGAGELF
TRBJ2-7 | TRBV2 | ASSEGGYEQY
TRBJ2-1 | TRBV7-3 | ASSLGQNNEQF
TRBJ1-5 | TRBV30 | AWSVLQRQPQH
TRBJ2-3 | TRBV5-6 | ASSLRTSGASPDTQY
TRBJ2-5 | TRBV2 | ASSHRDRGQGETQY
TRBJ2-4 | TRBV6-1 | ASSGAGADIQY
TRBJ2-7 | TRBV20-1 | SAVQGREQY
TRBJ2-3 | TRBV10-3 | AIGLATDTQY
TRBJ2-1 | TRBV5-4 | ASRTDRGLYNEQF
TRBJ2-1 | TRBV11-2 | ASSHQGLSSYNEQF
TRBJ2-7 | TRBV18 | ASSPQEGGEQY
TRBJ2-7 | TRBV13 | ASSARTSGNIYEQY
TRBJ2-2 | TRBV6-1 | ASSLRLNTGELF
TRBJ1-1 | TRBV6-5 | ASTDRGGITEAF
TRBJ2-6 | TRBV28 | ASIQGATGANVLT
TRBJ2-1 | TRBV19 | ASATGTGGIEQF
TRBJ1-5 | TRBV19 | ASSKVRTGRYSNQPQH
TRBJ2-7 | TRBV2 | ASSEGGLAYEQY
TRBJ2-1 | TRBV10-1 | ASSDSGQLNEQF
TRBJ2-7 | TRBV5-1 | ASSPRSGRMYEQY
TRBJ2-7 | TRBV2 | ASSYNHEQY
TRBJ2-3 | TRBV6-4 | ASSEGTATTQY
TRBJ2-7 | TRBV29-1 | SVRTTYEQY
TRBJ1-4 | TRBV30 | AWSRDRGGVNEKLF
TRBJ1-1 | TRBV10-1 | ASSVTVNTEAF